A single sample is the source of the 9 T cell receptor beta chains below, sequenced in a study of T cell responses to AZD1222 COVID-19 vaccine. Profiling relied on immunoSEQ multiplex PCR, and the TCRdb table lists in-frame clones only, not all of them. Of over 150,000 clones in the sample, around 85% are singletons; the top ten hold 5.5% to 6%. Sequenced material: peripheral blood, taken on day 0 of MenACWY control vaccination. The receptors originated from an adult in good health.

The gene calls are TRBV9 and TRBJ2-6; no definite D call. This CDR3 has 13 amino acids. Germline V gives CDR1 SGDLS, CDR2 YYNGEE. V shed 0 bases and J shed 4 bases, with 2 bases lying between them. This chain's CDR3 is CASSVAGANVLTF. The CDR3 DNA follows: TGTGCCAGCAGCGTAGCAGGGGCCAACGTCCTGACTTTC.

This clone showed up just a few times. This rearrangement joins TRBV28 to TRBJ2-7; 7 positions agree with TRBD2. This CDR3 region has 14 residues. V dropped 1 base and J dropped 4; count of bases not matched to a gene: 4. CDR1 and CDR2 (germline): MDHEN, SYDVKM. DNA of the CDR3: TGTGCCAGCAGTTTATATGACGGGGGGTACGAGCAGTACGTC. Translation gives CASSLYDGGYEQYV.

The gene calls are TRBV24-1 and TRBJ1-4; D gene uncertain. Germline V gene data show CDR1 as KGHDR and CDR2 as SFDVKD. The CDR3 is made up of 13 amino acids. The ends were cut back, 5 bases at V and 7 bases at J, with 10 bases in the middle. DNA for the CDR3: TGTGCCACCAGTGCAGCCGGCGGTGAAAAACTGTTTTTT. Translated: CATSAAGGEKLFF.

The V call is TRBV6-6, the J call TRBJ1-1; 8 bases agree with TRBD1. The trim removed 5 bases at V and 7 bases at J, leaving 6 bases unmatched. The V gene's germline CDR1 is MNHNY and CDR2 SVGAGI (reference sequence). The CDR3 totals 13 residues. CDR3 nucleotide sequence: TGTGCCAGCAGTGGTCCGACAGGGGTTGAAGCTTTCTTT. It translates to CASSGPTGVEAFF.

The chain has TRBV20-1 and TRBJ2-7; possible D gene TRBD1, 6 bases. The V end lost 3 bases, the J end lost 4 bases, and 7 bases lay between the germline ends. This CDR3 has 11 amino acids. Germline V gene lookup returns CDR1 DFQATT and CDR2 SNEGSKA (reference sequence). The CDR3: CSASQGYEQYV. In nucleotides, the CDR3 is TGCAGTGCTAGTCAGGGGTACGAGCAGTACGTC.

J is TRBJ1-5 and V is TRBV6-5, with 12 bases identical to TRBD1. V lost 7 bases, J lost 7 bases, and 5 bases stayed unmatched. The CDR3 has 14 amino acids. Germline CDR1 and CDR2: MNHEY and SVGAGI. DNA of the CDR3: TGTGCCAGCAACCTAGGGACAGGGGGCCAGCCCCAGCATTTT. This sequence encodes CASNLGTGGQPQHF.

V and J are TRBV5-1 and TRBJ2-7, with a tentative D call TRBD2 (8 bases). Germline CDR1 SGHRS, CDR2 YFSETQ. Trimming left V 4 bases short and J 6 bases short, with 17 bases between. This CDR3 contains 14 residues. The CDR3 nucleotides read TGCGCCAGCAGCATAGGGGGCGCGGGGGGCGAGCAGTACTTC. This encodes CASSIGGAGGEQYF.

The V gene is TRBV2, the J gene TRBJ1-2; TRBD1 is a possible D gene (6 bases). V lost 7 bases and J lost 10, with 19 bases in between. This CDR3 spans 13 amino acids. CDR1 SNHLY and CDR2 FYNNEI come from the germline V gene. The CDR3, as DNA: TGTGCCAGCAATCAAGCCGGGGGGCGCGACTACACCTTC. It is translated as CASNQAGGRDYTF.

The CDR3 is CASSSFLGGAVETQYF. The CDR3 DNA reads as TGTGCCAGCAGCTCCTTCCTGGGCGGGGCGGTGGAGACCCAGTACTTC. This chain links TRBV7-8 with TRBJ2-5; D is possibly TRBD2 (6 bases). Trimming removed 4 bases at V and 5 bases at J, with 20 bases between. From germline, CDR1 is SGHVS and CDR2 FQNEAQ. This CDR3 contains 16 residues.